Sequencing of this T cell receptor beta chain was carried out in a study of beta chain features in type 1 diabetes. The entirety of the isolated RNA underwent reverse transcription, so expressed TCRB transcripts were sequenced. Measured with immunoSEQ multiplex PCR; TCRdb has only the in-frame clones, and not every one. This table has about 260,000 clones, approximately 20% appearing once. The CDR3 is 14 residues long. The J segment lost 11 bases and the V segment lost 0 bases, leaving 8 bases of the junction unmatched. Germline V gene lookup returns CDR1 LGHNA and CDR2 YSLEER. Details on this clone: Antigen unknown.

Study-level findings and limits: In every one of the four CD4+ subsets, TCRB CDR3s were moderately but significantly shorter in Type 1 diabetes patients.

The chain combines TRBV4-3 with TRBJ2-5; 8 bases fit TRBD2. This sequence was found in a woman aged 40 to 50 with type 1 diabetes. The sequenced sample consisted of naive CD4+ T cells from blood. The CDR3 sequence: CASSQDRGGLRQYF. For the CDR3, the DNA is TGCGCCAGCAGCCAAGATCGCGGGGGGCTCAGGCAGTACTTC.